Following are 10 T cell receptor beta chains from one sample sequenced in a study of T cells in Graves' hyperthyroidism and ophthalmopathy (dated by TCRdb to the late 2010s). Library preparation employed multiplex PCR. TCRdb names Illumina HiSeq 2000 as the instrument used. TCR beta CDR3 regions were amplified from RNA transcripts. The TCR CDR3 was subjected to a first round of RT-PCR using the HTBI primer set and the Qiagen OneStep RT-PCR kit. Clones were called with MiXCR by TCRdb after fastp trimmed the public reads at Q25, and only in-frame beta chains were retained. Rows with one shared CDR3 protein collapse into an entry with the most common genes and DNA. The sample table contains 200,000 to 300,000 distinct CDR3 sequences; only one count was recorded for roughly 17% of them. The ten largest clones capture 25% to 30% of the sample. The sample consisted of blood. All receptors come from a woman between 18 and 30 years old with Graves' ophthalmopathy.

This clonotype was seen ten or more times. The chain is built from TRBV6-1 and TRBJ2-7, with D perhaps matching TRBD2 (5 bases). Germline V gene sequence: CDR1 MNHNS, CDR2 SASEGT. V lost 6 bases and J 0 bases, leaving 9 bases between the germline ends. CDR3 size: 13 residues. The CDR3 DNA reads as TGTGCCAGCAGGGGGAGTAGCTCCTACGAGCAGTACTTC. Translated, it gives CASRGSSSYEQYF.

There are many counts of this clonotype. V and J are TRBV7-2 and TRBJ2-3, with 7 positions matching TRBD1. This CDR3 has 15 residues. The V and J ends lost 4 bases and 1 base, in that order; junction bases with no gene match: 5. Per germline, CDR1 SGHTA and CDR2 FQGNSA. The CDR3 spells CASSSYRGRTDTQYF. In DNA, the CDR3 is TGTGCCAGCAGCTCCTACAGGGGACGCACAGATACGCAGTATTTT.

This clonotype has only a few counts. A clone one base away is much larger, so this may be a read error. This chain connects TRBV25-1 to TRBJ2-7; TRBD1 matches at 8 bases. The V gene end was trimmed by 4 bases and the J gene end by 5 bases; junction bases not matched to a gene: 16. This CDR3 has 17 amino acids. Germline CDR1 and CDR2: MGHDK and SYGVNS. The CDR3 DNA sequence: TGTGCCAGCAGTGTACCGATATCGGGACAGGACATGGACGAGCAGTACTTC. As protein: CASSVPISGQDMDEQYF.

There are a few counts of this clonotype. The chain carries TRBV6-4 and TRBJ2-3; D is ambiguous. Germline CDR1 MRHNA, CDR2 SNTAGT. The CDR3 is 14 amino acids. V lost 0 bases, J lost 6 bases, and 10 bases lay in between. As DNA, the CDR3 is TGTGCCAGCAGTGACTCGCTCGAGACGGATACGCAGTATTTT. Translation gives CASSDSLETDTQYF.

This clonotype occurred many times. This chain links TRBV3-1 with TRBJ2-5, with 8 bases fitting TRBD2. Germline trimming cut 3 bases from V and 10 bases from J; bases unmatched to any gene: 10. From germline, CDR1 is LGHDT and CDR2 YNNKEL (reference sequence). This CDR3 region has 14 residues. This chain's CDR3 is CASSQRGDSGSQYF. The DNA of the CDR3 is TGTGCCAGCAGCCAGAGGGGAGACAGCGGGAGCCAGTACTTC.

In this sample, this clonotype turned up many times. The chain carries TRBV29-1 and TRBJ1-1; D unresolved. This CDR3 contains 14 residues. From germline, CDR1 is SQVTM and CDR2 ANQGSEA. V dropped 4 bases and J dropped 2 bases, with 14 bases sitting between them. CDR3: CSVGSWALNTEAFF. CDR3 DNA sequence: TGCAGCGTTGGGTCCTGGGCCTTAAACACTGAAGCTTTCTTT. Combining the CDR3 with reference TRBV29-1 and TRBJ1-1 gives the whole variable domain SAVISQKPSRDICQRGTSLTIQCQVDSQVTMMFWYRQQPGQSLTLIATANQGSEATYESGFVIDKFPISRPNLTFSTLTVSNMSPEDSSIYLCSVGSWALNTEAFFGQGTRLTVV.

The table lists this clonotype with many counts. CDR3 in amino acids: CASSRDRGRNEQFF. The CDR3 region has the DNA TGTGCCAGCAGCCGGGACAGGGGGAGAAATGAGCAGTTCTTC. The V call is TRBV5-5, the J call TRBJ2-1, with 11 positions matching TRBD1. The length of the CDR3 is 14 residues. V lost 4 bases, J lost 7 bases, and 4 bases stayed unmatched. The germline CDR1 and CDR2 sequences are SGHKS and YYEKEE (reference sequence).

This clonotype was seen at least ten times. The V gene is TRBV6-1, the J gene TRBJ1-1, with 7 nucleotides matching TRBD1. Losses at the gene ends were 2 bases for V and 2 bases for J; bases not matched to a gene: 5. The germline V gene encodes CDR1 MNHNS and CDR2 SASEGT. This CDR3 is 15 amino acids long. The CDR3 here is CASSEMPGGNTEAFF. The CDR3 nucleotides read TGTGCCAGCAGTGAAATGCCAGGGGGAAACACTGAAGCTTTCTTT.

The chain carries TRBV11-1 and TRBJ2-1, with 8 bases that match TRBD2. Germline V gives CDR1 SGHAT, CDR2 FQDESV (reference sequence). V lost 1 base, J lost 5 bases, and 13 bases stayed unmatched. This CDR3 is built from 18 residues. The CDR3 spells CASSLVEWVAGTNNEQFF. The CDR3 DNA is TGTGCCAGCAGCTTAGTCGAGTGGGTAGCGGGAACCAACAATGAGCAGTTCTTC. Full variable domain (remainder filled in from reference TRBV11-1 and TRBJ2-1): EAEVAQSPRYKITEKSQAVAFWCDPISGHATLYWYRQILGQGPELLVQFQDESVVDDSQLPKDRFSAERLKGVDSTLKIQPAELGDSAMYLCASSLVEWVAGTNNEQFFGPGTRLTVL.

This clonotype was counted ten times or more. The chain links TRBV5-1 to TRBJ2-1; D is possibly TRBD2 (7 bases). Germline values: CDR1 SGHRS, CDR2 YFSETQ. The V gene lost 0 bases and the J gene lost 7 bases, with 17 bases spanning the gap. CDR3 length equals 16 residues. The CDR3 region is CASSLELGGGTNEQFF. The CDR3 DNA sequence: TGCGCCAGCAGCTTGGAGCTGGGGGGGGGCACAAATGAGCAGTTCTTC.